This is a list of T cell receptor beta chains from one sample in a study of response to subunit inactivated influenza vaccine. TCRdb independently ran MiXCR on the RT-PCR reads; one entry per CDR3 protein. The top ten clones hold approximately 3% of a sample with about 500,000 distinct CDR3 sequences, about 17% of them seen once. The starting material was CD4+ T cells sorted from PBMCs, obtained roughly 24 months after vaccination. These receptors came from a man aged 50-75 years who received an inactivated influenza vaccine. CDR3s include the opening cysteine and the closing phenylalanine or tryptophan. The D gene is left open where the match is weak. The listing skips clone size in some rows; elsewhere it reads once, few, many or a size class.

DNA: TGTGCCAGCAGTCTCTTAATTAATTCACCCCTCCACTTT
CDR3: CASSLLINSPLHF
V: TRBV12-3/TRBV12-4
D: .
size: many
J: TRBJ1-6

DNA: TGTGCCAGCAGCGTAGCCGGGACTAGCGGTTTCTACAATGAGCAGTTCTTC
CDR3: CASSVAGTSGFYNEQFF
V: TRBV9
D: TRBD2
size: few
J: TRBJ2-1

DNA: TGTGCCAGCAGTGAACGTTGGAGCTCCGGGGGTGATGAGCAGTTCTTC
CDR3: CASSERWSSGGDEQFF
V: TRBV6-1
D: .
size: many
J: TRBJ2-1

DNA: TGTGCCAGCAGCTGGGCCAACGGGGAGACCCAGTACTTC
CDR3: CASSWANGETQYF
V: TRBV25-1
D: .
size: .
J: TRBJ2-5

DNA: TGTGCCTGGAATCGAAGTCCGAACACTGAAGCTTTCTTT
CDR3: CAWNRSPNTEAFF
V: TRBV30
D: .
size: .
J: TRBJ1-1

DNA: TGTGCCAGCAGTTTAGGGCAGGGGGGAAACATTCAGTACTTC
CDR3: CASSLGQGGNIQYF
V: TRBV12-3/TRBV12-4
D: .
size: few
J: TRBJ2-4

DNA: TGTGCCAGCAGCGTATCGGCTAGCGGGCAGAGCTCCTACGAGCAGTACTTC
CDR3: CASSVSASGQSSYEQYF
V: TRBV9
D: TRBD2
size: .
J: TRBJ2-7

DNA: TGTGCCACCAGTGCCCCCGGGGGGGCCGGGCTAGAGCAGTTCTTC
CDR3: CATSAPGGAGLEQFF
V: TRBV24-1
D: TRBD2
size: .
J: TRBJ2-1

DNA: TGTGCCAGCAGCACAGGGACAGATACGCAGTATTTT
CDR3: CASSTGTDTQYF
V: TRBV11-2
D: .
size: many
J: TRBJ2-3

DNA: TGTGCCAGCAGTACTGGAACGGATGAGCAGTTCTTC
CDR3: CASSTGTDEQFF
V: TRBV12-3/TRBV12-4
D: .
size: many
J: TRBJ2-1

DNA: TGTGCCAGCAGCTTACCCCGACAAAGAGATACCCGGCAGTATTTT
CDR3: CASSLPRQRDTRQYF
V: TRBV7-2
D: .
size: .
J: TRBJ2-3

DNA: TGCAGTGCTAGTCACCATGAGCAGTTCTTC
CDR3: CSASHHEQFF
V: TRBV20-1
D: .
size: many
J: TRBJ2-1

DNA: TGCGCCAGCAGCCAGGACAGGGGTAGAGATCAGCCCCAGCATTTT
CDR3: CASSQDRGRDQPQHF
V: TRBV4-3
D: TRBD1
size: few
J: TRBJ1-5

DNA: TGCGCCAGCAGCTTGGCCGGACAGGGGGCCGATGAGCAGTTCTTC
CDR3: CASSLAGQGADEQFF
V: TRBV5-1
D: TRBD1
size: few
J: TRBJ2-1

DNA: TGCAGCTCCATAGACAGGGTAATCTACGAGCAGTACTTC
CDR3: CSSIDRVIYEQYF
V: TRBV29-1
D: TRBD1
size: .
J: TRBJ2-7

DNA: TGTGCCAGCAGTTTTATCCTCAAAGGGGGCGAAAACATTCAGTACTTC
CDR3: CASSFILKGGENIQYF
V: TRBV12-3/TRBV12-4
D: TRBD1
size: .
J: TRBJ2-4

DNA: TGTGCCAGCACCCGCCCCGTGGGGGAGCAGTACTTC
CDR3: CASTRPVGEQYF
V: TRBV6-2/TRBV6-3
D: .
size: .
J: TRBJ2-7

DNA: TGCAGTGCTAGAGTCGGGGGGGCCGGTATCGGGCAGTATTTT
CDR3: CSARVGGAGIGQYF
V: TRBV20-1
D: TRBD2
size: .
J: TRBJ2-3

DNA: TGTGCCAGCAGATCAACTAGCGGGAGGGCTTCGATGTACCAAGAGACCCAGTACTTC
CDR3: CASRSTSGRASMYQETQYF
V: TRBV7-9
D: TRBD2
size: many
J: TRBJ2-5

DNA: TGTGCCAGCAGCTCAGATGGCGGGGGGGCTTACGAGCAGTACTTC
CDR3: CASSSDGGGAYEQYF
V: TRBV7-2
D: TRBD2
size: .
J: TRBJ2-7